This T cell receptor (beta chain) was recovered during a study of T cells after yellow fever vaccination. About this clonotype: No antigen is known for it.

TCRdb reprocessed the 5' RACE reads via MiXCR and lists one record per CDR3 protein. The sample has 300,000 to 400,000 distinct CDR3 sequences; around 6.5% are singletons. V lost 3 bases to trimming and J lost 6 bases; unmatched junction nucleotides: 17. The CDR3 covers 18 residues. Germline V lookup: CDR1 MNHEY, CDR2 SMNVEV (reference sequence). Findings and limits, study-wide: A small share of clonotypes appeared in both CD4 and CD8 compartments.

This chain uses TRBV27 with TRBJ2-7; 10 bases line up with TRBD1. The source is a man aged 25 to 45 who received the YFV17D yellow fever vaccine. Sequenced material: PBMCs, taken 5 days after the yellow fever booster vaccination. CDR3 DNA sequence: TGTGCCAGCAGTTTTCCCAACCCCGGGACAGGGGTGGTCTGCGAGCAGTACTTC. It is translated as CASSFPNPGTGVVCEQYF.